The 5 T cell receptor beta chains below were found in one sample sequenced in a study of control samples from healthy donors and cancer patients. Sequencing was performed with immunoSEQ multiplex PCR; in TCRdb, only in-frame clones are kept and a portion is missing. The sample lists some 70,000 clones; 75% to 85% were seen once. The sample taken for sequencing was blood. The receptors shown here come from a man aged 60 to 75 in good health.

The chain has TRBV7-9 and TRBJ1-5, with a possible D match to TRBD1 (5 bases). CDR1 and CDR2 (germline): SEHNR, FQNEAQ (reference sequence). V was cut by 5 bases and J by 7 bases, with 18 bases left in between. This CDR3 is 15 amino acids long. The chain's CDR3 is CASSLTGTGDQPQHF. DNA of the CDR3: TGTGCCAGCAGCCTTACCGGGACTGGGGACCAGCCCCAGCATTTT.

The rearrangement links TRBV27 to TRBJ2-6; 8 bases are a match to TRBD2. This CDR3 region has 18 residues. CDR1 is MNHEY, CDR2 SMNVEV, per germline (reference sequence). After removal of 0 bases from V and 4 bases from J, the junction contained 8 bases not matched to a gene. The CDR3 is CASSLSPGRGSGANVLTF. Written as DNA, the CDR3 is TGTGCCAGCAGTTTATCACCCGGGAGGGGTTCCGGGGCCAACGTCCTGACTTTC. Full variable domain (rest looked up from reference TRBV27 and TRBJ2-6): EAQVTQNPRYLITVTGKKLTVTCSQNMNHEYMSWYRQDPGLGLRQIYYSMNVEVTDKGDVPEGYKVSRKEKRNFPLILESPSPNQTSLYFCASSLSPGRGSGANVLTFGAGSRLTVL.

This rearrangement joins TRBV30 to TRBJ2-1; D is ambiguous. The V gene's germline CDR1 is GTSNPN and CDR2 SVGIG (reference sequence). This CDR3 is built from 10 residues. Trimming took 1 base from V and 11 from J, leaving 6 bases between them. CDR3 residues: CAWSEVKQFF. CDR3 sequence (DNA): TGTGCCTGGAGTGAGGTGAAGCAGTTCTTC.

V gene TRBV6-2 or TRBV6-3 combines with J gene TRBJ2-1; tentative D call: TRBD1 (5 bases). The CDR3 runs 15 residues. V dropped 4 bases and J dropped 6 bases, with 16 bases sitting between them. Germline V gene lookup returns CDR1 MNHEY and CDR2 SVGEGT. CDR3 loop: CASSSDRLSANEQFF. The CDR3 DNA follows: TGTGCCAGCAGTTCCGACAGACTCAGCGCCAATGAGCAGTTCTTC.

The chain uses TRBV6-5 and TRBJ1-1; D not resolved. V was clipped by 0 bases and J by 5 bases, with 10 bases between them. The CDR3 totals 14 residues. CDR1 is MNHEY, CDR2 SVGAGI, per germline. The CDR3 protein is CASSYSTASTEAFF. The CDR3 DNA sequence: TGTGCCAGCAGTTACTCGACCGCGTCAACTGAAGCTTTCTTT.